The T cell receptor beta chain described here comes from a study of cytomegalovirus exposure and HLA in healthy donors. Findings of the study overall: With high specificity and sensitivity, the classifier reportedly diagnosed cytomegalovirus status. Cytomegalovirus association was listed for approximately 150 TCR beta chains.

To note about this clone: Its matching antigen is unknown.

The data were produced by immunoSEQ multiplex PCR, yet TCRdb's version contains in-frame clones alone and is incomplete. Here the sample spans 50,000 or so clones, roughly nine tenths being singletons. The CDR3 consists of 15 residues. Trimming cost V 6 bases and J 0 bases; bases outside gene matches: 4. The germline V gene has CDR1 MNHEY and CDR2 SVGAGI. Sequences were obtained from PBMCs. The clonotype originates from a woman in her late teens or twenties in good health and CMV-seropositive. The gene calls are TRBV6-5 and TRBJ1-3; 8 nucleotides match TRBD1. DNA for the CDR3: TGTGCCAGCAGGGGGACAGGATACTCTGGAAACACCATATATTTT. This codes for CASRGTGYSGNTIYF.